The next 19 T cell receptor beta chains were all read from a single sample in a study of OX40 agonist ivuxolimab in advanced cancers. The library was produced with the immunoSEQ multiplex PCR assay. TCRdb took over this immuneACCESS table, retaining in-frame rearrangements with V and J assigned. Such tables are incomplete; in checked studies, under half of the missing clones stem from an unresolved V gene, and the remainder is unexplained. The sample yields fewer than 30,000 clones; about 88% were counted once. The top ten hold under 25% of the sample. The sequencing here drew on CD4+ or CD8+ T cells sorted from blood, taken in a trial of the OX40 agonist ivuxolimab. The receptors were gathered from an adult with an advanced solid tumor such as melanoma, head and neck, liver or kidney cancer.

The chain combines TRBV5-1 with TRBJ2-7; possibly TRBD1 for D (5 bases). V was pared by 5 bases and J by 6 bases, with 9 bases between. In germline, CDR1 is SGHRS, CDR2 YFSETQ. This CDR3 is 11 amino acids long. In DNA, the CDR3 is TGCGCCAGCAGACAAGGGGTCGAGCAGTACTTC. This codes for CASRQGVEQYF.

This chain joins TRBV19 and TRBJ2-1; TRBD2 aligns across 9 bases. The CDR3 has 17 residues. Germline CDR1 reads LNHDA; CDR2 reads SQIVND (reference sequence). The junction had 8 bases not matched to a gene; V was cut back by 0 bases and J by 5 bases. CDR3 loop: CASSIDPKREVHNEQFF. In nucleotides, the CDR3 is TGTGCCAGTAGTATAGATCCCAAGCGGGAGGTCCACAATGAGCAGTTCTTC.

This clone has just a few counts. J is TRBJ1-1 and V is TRBV27; D not certain. With 3 bases removed from V and 1 base from J, the gap between germline ends came to 3 bases. CDR3 length: 12 residues. Germline V gives CDR1 MNHEY, CDR2 SMNVEV (reference sequence). The chain's CDR3 is CASSFANTEAFF. CDR3 nucleotide sequence: TGTGCCAGCAGTTTCGCGAACACTGAAGCTTTCTTT.

The chain recombines TRBV7-8 with TRBJ1-5, with a tentative D call TRBD1 (5 bases). The germline V and J ends were trimmed by 1 base and 1 base, with 5 bases remaining between them. CDR1 SGHVS and CDR2 FQNEAQ come from the germline V gene. This CDR3 contains 14 residues. The CDR3 sequence: CASSLGDSNQPQHF. Here the CDR3 DNA reads TGTGCCAGCAGCTTAGGGGACAGCAATCAGCCCCAGCATTTT. The full variable domain, rest sourced from reference TRBV7-8 and TRBJ1-5, is GAGVSQSPRYKVAKRGQDVALRCDPISGHVSLFWYQQALGQGPEFLTYFQNEAQLDKSGLPSDRFFAERPEGSVSTLKIQRTQQEDSAVYLCASSLGDSNQPQHFGDGTRLSIL.

The chain carries TRBV19 and TRBJ2-7; D gene uncertain. V was trimmed by 3 bases and J by 4 bases, leaving 10 bases between them. There are 13 residues in the CDR3. Germline-derived CDR1 and CDR2 are LNHDA and SQIVND (reference sequence). The chain's CDR3 is CASSMDGRYEQYF. The DNA for the CDR3 is TGTGCCAGTAGTATGGACGGTCGGTACGAGCAGTACTTC.

The chain couples TRBV4-2 to TRBJ2-1; 11 bases agree with TRBD1. Trimming took 0 bases from V and 7 from J; bases not matched to a gene: 5. The CDR3 is 16 residues long. The germline gives CDR1 LGHNA, CDR2 YNFKEQ. CDR3 amino acids: CASSQEWTGGLNEQFF. The DNA for the CDR3 is TGTGCCAGCAGCCAAGAATGGACAGGGGGCTTAAATGAGCAGTTCTTC.

The chain carries TRBV6-1 and TRBJ1-2, with D perhaps matching TRBD1 (6 bases). The CDR3 is 13 residues long. The V end lost 6 bases, the J end lost 3 bases, and 11 bases lay between the germline ends. The germline V gene encodes CDR1 MNHNS and CDR2 SASEGT. DNA for the CDR3: TGTGCCAGCAGACGACAGGTGGACTATGGCTACACCTTC. Translation: CASRRQVDYGYTF.

This clone was picked up one time. The chain uses TRBV7-9 and TRBJ2-3; D possibly corresponds to TRBD1 (5 bases). Germline values: CDR1 SEHNR, CDR2 FQNEAQ (reference sequence). V lost 6 bases and J 0 bases, leaving 16 bases between the germline ends. The CDR3 covers 16 residues. The CDR3 region is CASRPRAGPSTDTQYF. The CDR3, as DNA: TGTGCCAGCAGACCCAGGGCAGGGCCAAGCACAGATACGCAGTATTTT.

V usage is TRBV7-6 and J usage is TRBJ1-1; possibly TRBD1 for D (5 bases). CDR1 and CDR2 (germline): SGHVS, FNYEAQ. Trimming took off 8 bases at V and 10 bases at J, with 20 bases between the two ends. The CDR3 runs to 13 residues. The CDR3 DNA is TGTGCCAGCTCTCCAGCGGGGGGTGAGAGAGCTTTCTTT. Protein product: CASSPAGGERAFF.

V usage is TRBV10-3 and J usage is TRBJ2-5; perhaps TRBD2 as D (6 bases). The ends were cut back, 7 bases at V and 2 bases at J, with 14 bases in the middle. This CDR3 is 14 amino acids long. CDR1 and CDR2 from the germline V gene are ENHRY and SYGVKD. For the CDR3, the DNA is TGTGCCATCACCGAGGAGGAGGGGCAAGAGACCCAGTACTTC. Encoded protein: CAITEEEGQETQYF.

J is TRBJ2-2 and V is TRBV6-5; 9 nucleotides line up with TRBD1. The CDR3 loop spans 14 amino acids. The V gene's germline CDR1 is MNHEY and CDR2 SVGAGI. V lost 8 bases to trimming and J lost 4 bases; unmatched junction nucleotides: 5. CDR3 in DNA: TGTGCCAGCGGGGTGACAGGGGGCACCGGGGAGCTGTTTTTT. It translates to CASGVTGGTGELFF.

This clone was detected only a few times. This chain links TRBV7-3 with TRBJ2-1; 12 nucleotides align to TRBD2. The CDR3 extends over 16 amino acids. The germline gives CDR1 SGHTA, CDR2 FQGTGA. Trimming removed 3 bases from V and 4 bases from J; junction bases left unmatched: 4. Here the CDR3 DNA reads TGTGCCAGCAGCTTGGAGACTAGCGGGAGTTACAATGAGCAGTTCTTC. Amino acids: CASSLETSGSYNEQFF.

CDR3 sequence reads: CASSSPPDSNTGELFF. The CDR3 DNA is TGTGCCAGCAGCTCTCCCCCCGACTCGAACACCGGGGAGCTGTTTTTT. This chain uses TRBV5-5 with TRBJ2-2; D is unclear. The CDR3 is made up of 16 amino acids. Germline CDR1 and CDR2: SGHKS and YYEKEE (reference sequence). The V end lost 3 bases, the J end lost 0 bases, and 12 bases lay between the germline ends.

The chain joins TRBV7-9 to TRBJ2-7, with D perhaps TRBD2 (5 bases). The CDR3 has 16 amino acids. CDR1 and CDR2 (germline): SEHNR, FQNEAQ (reference sequence). V lost 5 bases to trimming and J lost 0 bases, with 17 bases between them. The CDR3 sequence: CASSALASSSSYEQYF. The CDR3, as DNA: TGTGCCAGCAGCGCTCTAGCCTCCTCCAGCTCCTACGAGCAGTACTTC.

There are a few counts of this clone. The chain links TRBV7-9 to TRBJ1-4, with D maybe TRBD1 (5 bases). The CDR3 extends over 14 amino acids. Trimming removed 8 bases at V and 7 bases at J, with 17 bases between. Germline loops: CDR1 SEHNR, CDR2 FQNEAQ (reference sequence). The CDR3 spells CASGSGTESEKLFF. The CDR3 DNA reads TGTGCCAGCGGTTCCGGGACGGAGAGTGAAAAACTGTTTTTT. The variable domain in full, with the rest retrieved from reference TRBV7-9 and TRBJ1-4, is DTGVSQNPRHKITKRGQNVTFRCDPISEHNRLYWYRQTLGQGPEFLTYFQNEAQLEKSRLLSDRFSAERPKGSFSTLEIQRTEQGDSAMYLCASGSGTESEKLFFGSGTQLSVL.

About this clone: A junction boundary mismatches the germline segment, possibly from a read error. V and J are TRBV7-8 and TRBJ2-5, with 11 bases identical to TRBD2. CDR3 length: 17 residues. Germline CDR1 and CDR2: SGHVS and FQNEAQ. CDR3 residues: CASSRRTSGRDQETQYF. In DNA form, the CDR3 reads TGTGCCAGCAGCCGTCGAACTAGCGGGAGAGACCAGGAGACCCAGTACTTC.

In this sample, this clone turned up once. This chain links TRBV19 with TRBJ1-4; D is undetermined. Germline-derived CDR1 and CDR2 are LNHDA and SQIVND (reference sequence). Trimming left V 8 bases short and J 7 bases short, with 11 bases between. This CDR3 contains 12 residues. CDR3 residues: CASDSLGEKLFF. CDR3 sequence (DNA): TGTGCCAGTGACTCCTTGGGTGAAAAACTGTTTTTT.

The chain employs TRBV6-6 and TRBJ2-1; D remains unclear. This CDR3 is 13 amino acids long. V lost 10 bases and J lost 0, with 10 bases in between. Germline V CDR1 and CDR2: MNHNY, SVGAGI (reference sequence). CDR3 nucleotide sequence: TGTGCCATCATGACCGACTCCTACAATGAGCAGTTCTTC. This codes for CAIMTDSYNEQFF.

J is TRBJ1-2 and V is TRBV10-3; maybe TRBD1 (5 bases). This CDR3 is built from 16 residues. V dropped 7 bases and J dropped 0 bases, with 18 bases sitting between them. The germline CDR1 and CDR2 sequences are ENHRY and SYGVKD. The CDR3 sequence is CAIKVGDVDSNYGYTF. The CDR3 DNA follows: TGTGCCATCAAGGTAGGGGACGTGGACTCTAACTATGGCTACACCTTC.